A single sample gave rise to the 12 T cell receptor beta chains below, sequenced in a study of T-cell reconstitution after alpha-beta-depleted transplantation in children. It was with unique molecular identifiers that the TCRbeta library was prepared. One entry per CDR3 protein, called by TCRdb with MiXCR from the PCR reads. The sample consists of around 680,000 distinct CDR3 sequences, 15% to 20% of them appearing once. This specimen was PBMCs from the stem cell graft donor, taken from the stem cell graft. The receptors were sampled from a human donor who donated a stem cell graft to a child with acute myeloid leukemia.

This clonotype was detected a few times. This sequence joins TRBV4-3 and TRBJ1-2; TRBD1 aligns across 9 bases. In germline, CDR1 is LGHNA, CDR2 YSLEER. CDR3 length equals 16 residues. Trimming cost V 3 bases and J 0 bases; bases outside gene matches: 5. CDR3 residues: CASSHSGQGPNYGYTF. For the CDR3, the DNA is TGCGCCAGCAGCCACTCGGGACAGGGTCCTAACTATGGCTACACCTTC.

The table lists this clonotype with many counts. This chain links TRBV5-6 with TRBJ2-1, with 8 nucleotides matching TRBD1. After removal of 0 bases from V and 7 bases from J, the junction contained 12 bases not matched to a gene. Looked up from germline, CDR1 is SGHDT and CDR2 is YYEEEE. The CDR3 runs 17 residues. CDR3 protein: CASSLAPGGRGTNEQFF. The CDR3 DNA sequence: TGTGCCAGCAGCTTGGCCCCAGGGGGCAGGGGTACTAATGAGCAGTTCTTC.

This clonotype appeared many times. This chain connects TRBV20-1 to TRBJ2-1; D possibly uses TRBD1 or TRBD2 (5 bases each). This CDR3 contains 15 residues. Trimming cost V 5 bases and J 3 bases, with 17 bases left between them. Per the germline V gene, CDR1 is DFQATT and CDR2 is SNEGSKA (reference sequence). The CDR3 bases are TGCAGTGCTCCCCGACTGGGACCCGTCTACAATGAGCAGTTCTTC. Translated: CSAPRLGPVYNEQFF.

This clonotype appeared many times. J is TRBJ2-6 and V is TRBV29-1; 7 nucleotides line up with TRBD1. J was trimmed by 7 bases and V by 4 bases; bases with no gene match: 4. The CDR3 totals 13 residues. Germline V gene lookup returns CDR1 SQVTM and CDR2 ANQGSEA. CDR3 residues: CSVGEGAANVLTF. CDR3 nucleotides: TGCAGCGTTGGAGAGGGGGCAGCCAACGTCCTGACTTTC. Variable domain in full (rest from reference TRBV29-1 and TRBJ2-6): SAVISQKPSRDICQRGTSLTIQCQVDSQVTMMFWYRQQPGQSLTLIATANQGSEATYESGFVIDKFPISRPNLTFSTLTVSNMSPEDSSIYLCSVGEGAANVLTFGAGSRLTVL.

A few counts support this clonotype. V gene TRBV4-2 combines with J gene TRBJ2-6; 11 positions agree with TRBD2. Germline V gene lookup returns CDR1 LGHNA and CDR2 YNFKEQ. This CDR3 contains 18 residues. Trimming cost V 0 bases and J 4 bases; bases outside gene matches: 5. The CDR3 loop reads CASSQEDLAGGGANVLTF. CDR3 DNA sequence: TGTGCCAGCAGCCAAGAAGATCTAGCGGGGGGCGGGGCCAACGTCCTGACTTTC.

Only a few counts were recorded for this clonotype. V usage is TRBV28 and J usage is TRBJ2-5; the D is unclear. Germline CDR1 reads MDHEN; CDR2 reads SYDVKM. Trimming pared 4 bases from V and 5 bases from J, leaving 11 bases between. There are 13 residues in the CDR3. CDR3 DNA sequence: TGTGCCAGCAGTTCAAACAGTCAGGAGACCCAGTACTTC. Translation gives CASSSNSQETQYF.

This CDR3 is CASSPRTGGLTDTQYF. The CDR3 region has the DNA TGTGCCAGCTCACCCAGGACAGGGGGACTCACAGATACGCAGTATTTT. This rearrangement joins TRBV18 to TRBJ2-3, with 10 bases identical to TRBD1. V shed 3 bases and J 2 bases; nucleotides not matched to a gene: 5. Per germline, CDR1 KGHSH and CDR2 LQKENI. This CDR3 region has 16 residues.

For this clonotype: One base away lies a much larger clone, so this may be a sequencing read error. This chain uses TRBV9 with TRBJ2-1, with D unresolved. Germline CDR1 is SGDLS and CDR2 is YYNGEE. This CDR3 spans 11 amino acids. The CDR3 nucleotides are TGTGCCAACAGCCCCGTGAAGGAGCAGTTCTTC. This sequence encodes CANSPVKEQFF. The full variable domain, completed using reference TRBV9 and TRBJ2-1, is DSGVTQTPKHLITATGQRVTLRCSPRSGDLSVYWYQQSLDQGLQFLIQYYNGEERAKGNILERFSAQQFPDLHSELNLSSLELGDSALYFCANSPVKEQFFGPGTRLTVL.

This clonotype was counted between two and nine times. The V and J genes are TRBV7-9 and TRBJ1-6, with D possibly being TRBD1 (5 bases). CDR1 and CDR2 from the germline V gene are SEHNR and FQNEAQ (reference sequence). V gave up 7 bases and J gave up 9 bases, with 10 bases separating them. This CDR3 contains 12 residues. In DNA, the CDR3 is TGTGCCAGCATTGGGGACGGTTCACCCCTCCACTTT. This gives the protein CASIGDGSPLHF.

For this clonotype: A much larger clonotype is one base distant, so this may be a read error. V is TRBV15 and J is TRBJ1-5, with 8 bases matching TRBD1. The length of the CDR3 is 15 residues. Germline CDR1 reads LNHNV; CDR2 reads YYDKDF (reference sequence). CDR3 in DNA: TGTGCCACCAGCAGACATCAGGGGGCGATTCAGCCCCACCATTTT. Amino acids: CATSRHQGAIQPHHF.

This chain joins TRBV12-3 or TRBV12-4 and TRBJ1-3; D remains ambiguous. V lost 6 bases, J lost 0 bases, and 9 bases lay in between. This CDR3 has 14 residues. CDR3 protein: CASSPSRSGNTIYF. CDR3 sequence (DNA): TGTGCCAGCAGCCCCAGCCGCTCTGGAAACACCATATATTTT.

This clonotype was seen at least ten times. The chain uses TRBV4-3 and TRBJ1-1; 8 bases map to TRBD1. Germline CDR1 is LGHNA and CDR2 is YSLEER. CDR3 length equals 17 residues. Unmatched junction bases numbered 11, after V lost 1 base and J lost 4 bases. CDR3 loop: CASSQGKIRGLGTEAFF. The CDR3 DNA reads as TGCGCCAGCAGCCAAGGTAAAATCAGGGGGCTCGGCACTGAAGCTTTCTTT.